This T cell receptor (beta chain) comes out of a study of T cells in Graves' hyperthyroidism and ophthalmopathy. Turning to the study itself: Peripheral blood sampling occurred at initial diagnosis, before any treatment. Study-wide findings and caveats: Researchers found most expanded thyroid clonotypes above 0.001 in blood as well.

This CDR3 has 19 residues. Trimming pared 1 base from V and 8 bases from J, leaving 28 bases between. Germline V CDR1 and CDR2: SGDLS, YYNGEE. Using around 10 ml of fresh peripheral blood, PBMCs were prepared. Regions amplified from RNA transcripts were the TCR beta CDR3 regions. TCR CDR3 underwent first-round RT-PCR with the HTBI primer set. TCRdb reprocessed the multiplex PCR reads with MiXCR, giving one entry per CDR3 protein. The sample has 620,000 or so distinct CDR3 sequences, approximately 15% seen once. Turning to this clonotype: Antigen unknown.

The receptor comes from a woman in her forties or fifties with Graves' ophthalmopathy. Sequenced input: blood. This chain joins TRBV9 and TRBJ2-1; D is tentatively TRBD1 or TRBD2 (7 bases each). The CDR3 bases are TGTGCCAGCAGCGTACCCCCAGGGGGGAGGGCCCCCAATGTGGATGAGCAGTTCTTC. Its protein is CASSVPPGGRAPNVDEQFF.